The present T cell receptor (beta chain) was sequenced within a study of blood T cell repertoires in COVID-19. This clone has a single count. Original data processing: Amplified reference gene primers provided the basis for estimating nucleated cell counts. The table came from immunoSEQ multiplex PCR; TCRdb's copy has only in-frame clones and leaves some out. V, J and clone size are taken as reported in that table, and D and trimming were inferred from the DNA itself. This table holds under 250,000 clones, 83% found once. The sequence came from a human donor in a cohort sampled during active COVID-19. The material sequenced was peripheral blood.

CDR3 sequence: CASNPGTVNTEAFF. The CDR3 region has the DNA TGTGCCAGCAATCCCGGGACAGTGAACACTGAAGCTTTCTTT. The chain recombines TRBV6-6 with TRBJ1-1, with 7 nucleotides matching TRBD1. The CDR3 runs 14 residues. V lost 7 bases to trimming and J lost 0 bases; unmatched junction nucleotides: 5. Germline assignment: CDR1 MNHNY and CDR2 SVGAGI (reference sequence).